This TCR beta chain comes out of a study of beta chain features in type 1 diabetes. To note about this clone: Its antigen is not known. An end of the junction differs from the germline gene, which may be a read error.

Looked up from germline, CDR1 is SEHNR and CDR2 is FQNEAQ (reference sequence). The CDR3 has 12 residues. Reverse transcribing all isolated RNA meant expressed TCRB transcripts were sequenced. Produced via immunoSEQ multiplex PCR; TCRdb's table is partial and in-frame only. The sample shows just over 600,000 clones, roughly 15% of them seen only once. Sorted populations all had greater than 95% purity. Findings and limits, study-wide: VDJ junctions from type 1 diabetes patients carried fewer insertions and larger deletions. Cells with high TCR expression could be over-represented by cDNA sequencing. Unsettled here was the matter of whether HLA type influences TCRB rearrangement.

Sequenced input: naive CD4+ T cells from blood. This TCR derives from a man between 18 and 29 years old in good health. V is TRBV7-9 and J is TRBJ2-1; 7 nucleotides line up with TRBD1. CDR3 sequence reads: CASSLAPGTVIF. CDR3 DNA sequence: TGTGCCAGCAGCTTAGCCCCCGGGACAGTTATCTTC. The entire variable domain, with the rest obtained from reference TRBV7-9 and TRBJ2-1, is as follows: DTGVSQNPRHKITKRGQNVTFRCDPISEHNRLYWYRQTLGQGPEFLTYFQNEAQLEKSRLLSDRFSAERPKGSFSTLEIQRTEQGDSAMYLCASSLAPGTVIFGPGTRLTVL.